The 27 T cell receptor beta chains below were found in one sample sequenced in a study of blood T cell repertoires in COVID-19. The table came from immunoSEQ multiplex PCR; TCRdb's copy has only in-frame clones and leaves some out. The repertoire holds roughly 150,000 clones, with over 80% as singletons. The sample consisted of PBMCs or T cells enriched from blood (not recorded which). All receptors derive from a woman in her thirties or forties who had recovered from COVID-19.

The gene calls are TRBV19 and TRBJ2-2; no clear D. The V end was cut by 9 bases, the J end by 4 bases, with 15 bases between. The V gene's germline CDR1 is LNHDA and CDR2 SQIVND (reference sequence). The CDR3 covers 14 residues. The CDR3 spells CASYGGITTGELFF. As DNA, the CDR3 is TGTGCCAGCTACGGCGGCATAACCACCGGGGAGCTGTTTTTT.

This clone showed up just once. This rearrangement joins TRBV12-5 to TRBJ2-7, with TRBD1 as a possible D gene (6 bases). Germline CDR1 reads LGHNT; CDR2 reads FRNRAP. The CDR3 spans 12 residues. The V gene lost 6 bases and the J gene lost 7 bases, with 13 bases spanning the gap. CDR3 coding DNA: TGTGCTAGTGGCCAGGGGCCCGGGGAGCAGTACTTC. Residues: CASGQGPGEQYF.

The chain carries TRBV29-1 and TRBJ1-1; 9 bases agree with TRBD1. J gave up 5 bases and V 7 bases, and 8 bases lay outside the gene matches. The CDR3 contains 13 residues. Germline V gene data show CDR1 as SQVTM and CDR2 as ANQGSEA. The DNA of the CDR3 is TGCAGCGGGGGGACAGGGTCAGGGACTGAAGCTTTCTTT. Translating gives CSGGTGSGTEAFF. The full variable domain, in which reference TRBV29-1 and TRBJ1-1 provide the parts outside the CDR3, is SAVISQKPSRDICQRGTSLTIQCQVDSQVTMMFWYRQQPGQSLTLIATANQGSEATYESGFVIDKFPISRPNLTFSTLTVSNMSPEDSSIYLCSGGTGSGTEAFFGQGTRLTVV.

Notes on this clone: Germline is not matched at one junction end, which may reflect a read error. This chain uses TRBV12-3 or TRBV12-4 with TRBJ2-7; 8 bases are shared with TRBD1. This CDR3 has 12 residues. The chain's CDR3 is CASSFGQGECLF. The CDR3 DNA reads as TGTGCCAGCAGTTTCGGACAGGGTGAATGCCTCTTC.

This chain connects TRBV3-1 (or the pseudogene TRBV3-2) to TRBJ2-5; unclear D gene. CDR1 LGHDT and CDR2 YNNKEL come from the germline V gene (reference sequence). V was shortened by 3 bases and J by 5 bases, with 4 bases between the two germline ends. The CDR3 is made up of 11 amino acids. The CDR3 sequence: CASSHLETQYF. CDR3 sequence (DNA): TGTGCCAGCAGCCACTTGGAGACCCAGTACTTC.

V and J are TRBV5-1 and TRBJ2-7; 7 positions agree with TRBD1. Germline CDR1 SGHRS, CDR2 YFSETQ. This CDR3 comprises 15 residues. With 5 bases clipped from V and 0 bases from J, the junction kept 8 bases outside the gene matches. CDR3 DNA: TGCGCCAGCAGGACTACAGGGGCAAGCTCCTACGAGCAGTACTTC. Encoded protein: CASRTTGASSYEQYF.

V gene TRBV13 combines with J gene TRBJ2-4, with 10 bases aligning to TRBD2. This CDR3 region has 14 residues. Germline CDR1 and CDR2: PRHDT and FYEKMQ (reference sequence). The trim removed 6 bases at V and 5 bases at J, leaving 4 bases unmatched. CDR3 in amino acids: CASRHGLAENIQYF. CDR3 sequence (DNA): TGTGCCAGCAGGCATGGACTAGCGGAAAACATTCAGTACTTC.

This clone has only one observation. This chain links TRBV5-6 with TRBJ2-2, with 10 bases aligning to TRBD2. V shed 1 base, J shed 3 bases, and the junction held 9 bases outside the gene matches. Germline lookup yields CDR1 SGHDT and CDR2 YYEEEE. The CDR3 contains 18 residues. CDR3 region: CASSLLRLAGDHTGELFF. CDR3 bases: TGTGCCAGCAGCTTGCTCCGGCTAGCGGGAGATCACACCGGGGAGCTGTTTTTT.

This sequence joins TRBV30 and TRBJ1-2; a possible D gene is TRBD1 (5 bases). The V gene lost 1 base and the J gene lost 5 bases, with 14 bases spanning the gap. CDR1 is GTSNPN, CDR2 SVGIG, per germline (reference sequence). This CDR3 is built from 14 residues. The CDR3: CAWSEVTGFYGYTF. The CDR3 DNA is TGTGCCTGGAGTGAGGTCACAGGCTTTTATGGCTACACCTTC. Drawing the rest from reference TRBV30 and TRBJ1-2, the complete variable domain is SQTIHQWPATLVQPVGSPLSLECTVEGTSNPNLYWYRQAAGRGLQLLFYSVGIGQISSEVPQNLSASRPQDRQFILSSKKLLLSDSGFYLCAWSEVTGFYGYTFGSGTRLTVV.

The chain employs TRBV7-9 and TRBJ2-1; 7 bases line up with TRBD1. Germline assignment: CDR1 SEHNR and CDR2 FQNEAQ (reference sequence). V lost 5 bases and J lost 6; bases outside the gene matches: 13. There are 16 residues in the CDR3. CDR3 residues: CASSLPGQKGSNEQFF. As DNA, the CDR3 is TGTGCCAGCAGCCTACCGGGACAGAAAGGGAGCAATGAGCAGTTCTTC.

This chain joins TRBV24-1 and TRBJ2-7; 11 nucleotides agree with TRBD1. The CDR3 extends over 15 amino acids. In germline, CDR1 is KGHDR, CDR2 SFDVKD. Trimming at V came to 2 bases and at J to 7 bases, leaving 6 bases not matched to a gene. The CDR3 spells CATSDSGTGGREQYF. In DNA form, the CDR3 reads TGTGCCACCAGTGATTCCGGGACAGGGGGTCGGGAGCAGTACTTC.

The chain combines TRBV7-8 with TRBJ2-1; TRBD2 is a possible D gene (6 bases). Looked up from germline, CDR1 is SGHVS and CDR2 is FQNEAQ. Trimming took off 6 bases at V and 5 bases at J, with 11 bases between the two ends. The length of the CDR3 is 13 residues. CDR3 in DNA: TGTGCCAGCAGTACTGGGAGGAACAATGAGCAGTTCTTC. This codes for CASSTGRNNEQFF.

The table lists this clone with a count of one. V usage is TRBV24-1 and J usage is TRBJ2-1; 12 bases match TRBD2. Germline V gene data show CDR1 as KGHDR and CDR2 as SFDVKD. The V gene end was trimmed by 3 bases and the J gene end by 16 bases; junction bases not matched to a gene: 24. The CDR3 runs to 19 residues. CDR3 sequence: CATSDTHLAGGQDPHGVFF. Written as DNA, the CDR3 is TGTGCCACCAGTGATACTCATCTAGCGGGAGGGCAAGATCCCCATGGTGTTTTCTTC.

The gene calls are TRBV5-1 and TRBJ1-1; 8 bases line up with TRBD1. J lost 1 base, V lost 0 bases, and 2 bases had no gene match. This CDR3 contains 15 residues. Germline loops: CDR1 SGHRS, CDR2 YFSETQ. The CDR3: CASSLGQGTNTEAFF. In DNA, the CDR3 is TGCGCCAGCAGCTTGGGACAGGGGACGAACACTGAAGCTTTCTTT.

This chain connects TRBV13 to TRBJ2-2; TRBD1 is a possible D gene (5 bases). V shed 2 bases and J shed 0 bases, with 22 bases lying between them. Germline-derived CDR1 and CDR2 are PRHDT and FYEKMQ (reference sequence). CDR3 length: 20 amino acids. The CDR3 loop is CASSLRFTWAGRANTGELFF. CDR3 bases: TGTGCCAGCAGCTTACGCTTTACCTGGGCAGGGCGAGCGAACACCGGGGAGCTGTTTTTT.

The V and J genes are TRBV5-5 and TRBJ1-1, with D possibly matching TRBD1 (5 bases). Looked up from germline, CDR1 is SGHKS and CDR2 is YYEKEE (reference sequence). The CDR3 has 16 residues. V dropped 1 base and J dropped 0 bases, with 13 bases sitting between them. The CDR3 loop is CASSLRPQGLNTEAFF. CDR3 bases: TGTGCCAGCAGCTTGCGACCGCAGGGCTTGAACACTGAAGCTTTCTTT.

DNA for the CDR3: TGTGCCAGCAGCGCCGAACTAGCGGGCACAGATACGCAGTATTTT. It specifies CASSAELAGTDTQYF. The chain has TRBV9 and TRBJ2-3, with TRBD2 matching 8 bases. V lost 3 bases to trimming and J lost 1 base; unmatched junction nucleotides: 4. There are 15 residues in the CDR3. The V gene's germline CDR1 is SGDLS and CDR2 YYNGEE.

The J gene is TRBJ2-3, the V gene TRBV28; D possibly corresponds to TRBD1 (6 bases). This CDR3 has 11 residues. Germline V gene sequence: CDR1 MDHEN, CDR2 SYDVKM. V lost 11 bases and J lost 3, with 9 bases in between. CDR3 in amino acids: CAAQGTDTQYF. Here the CDR3 DNA reads TGTGCCGCACAGGGAACAGATACGCAGTATTTT.

This clone came up once. The chain joins TRBV5-1 to TRBJ1-1; 8 nucleotides agree with TRBD1. This CDR3 has 15 amino acids. Per germline, CDR1 SGHRS and CDR2 YFSETQ. With V trimmed by 6 bases and J by 4 bases, 11 bases remained unmatched. The CDR3 DNA reads TGCGCCAGCACCCCCTTCGACAGGGGAGGCACTGAAGCTTTCTTT. Translation: CASTPFDRGGTEAFF.

The count of this clone is one. This chain joins TRBV6-1 and TRBJ2-7; TRBD1 matches 8 bases. The CDR3 runs 15 residues. In germline, CDR1 is MNHNS, CDR2 SASEGT. V was clipped by 2 bases and J by 3 bases; unmatched bases: 6. The CDR3 is CASSELGTGYYEQYF. The CDR3, as DNA: TGTGCCAGCAGTGAATTGGGGACAGGATACTACGAGCAGTACTTC.

J is TRBJ1-2 and V is TRBV2; TRBD1 is a possible D gene (6 bases). The CDR3 is 15 amino acids. V was clipped by 5 bases and J by 2 bases, with 15 bases between them. CDR1 SNHLY and CDR2 FYNNEI come from the germline V gene. The CDR3 region has the DNA TGTGCCAGCAGTCGAGACAGGCTCCCGAACTATGGCTACACCTTC. It codes for CASSRDRLPNYGYTF.

The chain joins TRBV4-1 to TRBJ2-1; weak D call: TRBD2 (5 bases). CDR1 is MGHRA and CDR2 is YSYEKL in the germline V gene. The V end was cut by 6 bases, the J end by 10 bases, with 13 bases between. The CDR3 runs to 12 residues. The CDR3 nucleotides are TGCGCCAGCAGTGCTCCTCCGGGGGAGCAGTTCTTC. Translating it yields CASSAPPGEQFF.

The sample holds a few counts of this clone. The V and J genes are TRBV2 and TRBJ1-6; 8 bases agree with TRBD1. Germline trimming cut 8 bases from V and 7 bases from J; bases unmatched to any gene: 4. From germline, CDR1 is SNHLY and CDR2 FYNNEI. CDR3 size: 13 residues. CDR3 protein: CASRTGTNSPLHF. The CDR3, as DNA: TGTGCCAGCCGGACAGGGACCAATTCACCCCTCCACTTT.

A few counts support this clone. Here the CDR3 reads CASSEPPLQGRGAFF. In DNA form, the CDR3 reads TGTGCCAGCAGTGAGCCACCCTTACAGGGGCGCGGGGCTTTCTTT. The chain combines TRBV2 with TRBJ1-1, with TRBD1 identical over 7 bases. The ends lost 3 bases at V and 11 bases at J; junction bases unmatched: 15. CDR1 SNHLY and CDR2 FYNNEI come from the germline V gene. CDR3 length equals 15 residues. The whole variable domain, remainder taken from reference TRBV2 and TRBJ1-1, is EPEVTQTPSHQVTQMGQEVILRCVPISNHLYFYWYRQILGQKVEFLVSFYNNEISEKSEIFDDQFSVERPDGSNFTLKIRSTKLEDSAMYFCASSEPPLQGRGAFFGQGTRLTVV.

The CDR3 is CASSPGTGGEWGNTEAFF. The CDR3 nucleotides read TGTGCCAGCAGCCCCGGGACAGGGGGCGAGTGGGGGAACACTGAAGCTTTCTTT. V gene TRBV9 combines with J gene TRBJ1-1; 12 nucleotides agree with TRBD1. This CDR3 is built from 18 residues. The V gene end was trimmed by 4 bases and the J gene end by 1 base; junction bases not matched to a gene: 11. Germline V gene sequence: CDR1 SGDLS, CDR2 YYNGEE.

The chain links TRBV11-2 to TRBJ2-4; D call uncertain. Germline CDR1 SGHAT, CDR2 FQNNGV. The CDR3 has 14 amino acids. Trimming cost V 4 bases and J 6 bases, with 13 bases left between them. The CDR3 sequence is CASSSTGFRNIQYF. Here the CDR3 DNA reads TGTGCCAGCAGCTCGACGGGTTTCCGAAACATTCAGTACTTC.

This clone was counted a few times. The J gene is TRBJ2-1, the V gene TRBV3-1 (or the pseudogene TRBV3-2); TRBD2 matches 7 bases. Trimming cost V 0 bases and J 1 base; bases outside gene matches: 6. In germline, CDR1 is LGHDT, CDR2 YNNKEL (reference sequence). There are 17 residues in the CDR3. CDR3 region: CASSQDLFGGSYNEQFF. DNA for the CDR3: TGTGCCAGCAGCCAAGATCTTTTCGGGGGGTCCTACAATGAGCAGTTCTTC.